These 24 T cell receptor beta chains were sequenced from one sample in a study of T cell responses to AZD1222 COVID-19 vaccine. This table comes from immunoSEQ multiplex PCR, and its TCRdb copy is limited to in-frame clones, with some not included. Here the sample spans approximately 85,000 clones, 70% to 90% being singletons. The sample consisted of peripheral blood, taken on day 0 of AZD1222 vaccination. These receptors were taken from an adult in good health.

The CDR3 DNA sequence: TGTGCCAGCAGCCCCTCCAGCGGAACCTACGAGCAGTACTTC. Encoded protein: CASSPSSGTYEQYF. The chain couples TRBV7-9 to TRBJ2-7, with a weak D call TRBD2 (5 bases). Trimming pared 5 bases from V and 2 bases from J, leaving 13 bases between. The CDR3 is 14 amino acids. Germline assignment: CDR1 SEHNR and CDR2 FQNEAQ (reference sequence). The entire variable domain, with the rest obtained from reference TRBV7-9 and TRBJ2-7, is as follows: DTGVSQNPRHKITKRGQNVTFRCDPISEHNRLYWYRQTLGQGPEFLTYFQNEAQLEKSRLLSDRFSAERPKGSFSTLEIQRTEQGDSAMYLCASSPSSGTYEQYFGPGTRLTVT.

The chain has TRBV9 and TRBJ2-2, with D perhaps given as TRBD1 or TRBD2 (5 bases each). The CDR3 length is 14 residues. From germline, CDR1 is SGDLS and CDR2 YYNGEE. Trimming removed 2 bases at V and 2 bases at J, with 7 bases between. The CDR3 nucleotides are TGTGCCAGCAGCGTCGGGACCAACACCGGGGAGCTGTTTTTT. It is translated as CASSVGTNTGELFF. The variable domain in full, completed from reference TRBV9 and TRBJ2-2, reads DSGVTQTPKHLITATGQRVTLRCSPRSGDLSVYWYQQSLDQGLQFLIQYYNGEERAKGNILERFSAQQFPDLHSELNLSSLELGDSALYFCASSVGTNTGELFFGEGSRLTVL.

The chain employs TRBV19 and TRBJ2-6; no reliable D call. Trimming removed 3 bases from V and 2 bases from J, with 5 bases in between. The length of the CDR3 is 14 residues. CDR1 and CDR2 from the germline V gene are LNHDA and SQIVND (reference sequence). The CDR3 loop is CASSMGTGANVLTF. The CDR3 region has the DNA TGTGCCAGTAGTATGGGGACTGGGGCCAACGTCCTGACTTTC.

The genes are TRBV4-2 and TRBJ2-6, with 12 bases fitting TRBD2. J gave up 3 bases and V 0 bases, and 9 bases lay outside the gene matches. The CDR3 extends over 20 amino acids. The germline gives CDR1 LGHNA, CDR2 YNFKEQ. In nucleotides, the CDR3 is TGTGCCAGCAGCCAAGATCCGGGTCTAGCGGGAGGGTTTGGGGCCAACGTCCTGACTTTC. Its translation is CASSQDPGLAGGFGANVLTF.

V usage is TRBV19 and J usage is TRBJ2-2, with no clear D. This CDR3 is built from 13 residues. Germline assignment: CDR1 LNHDA and CDR2 SQIVND (reference sequence). V lost 6 bases and J lost 3, with 8 bases in between. The chain's CDR3 is CASSQPYTGELFF. CDR3 bases: TGTGCCAGTAGCCAGCCCTACACCGGGGAGCTGTTTTTT.

The chain employs TRBV6-5 and TRBJ1-1; D is undetermined. The CDR3 runs 14 residues. Germline V gene data show CDR1 as MNHEY and CDR2 as SVGAGI. Trimming pared 2 bases from V and 0 bases from J, leaving 7 bases between. This chain's CDR3 is CASSYGSMNTEAFF. The DNA for the CDR3 is TGTGCCAGCAGTTACGGTAGTATGAACACTGAAGCTTTCTTT.

The chain links TRBV4-3 to TRBJ2-7; D may be TRBD1 (6 bases). Germline CDR1 is LGHNA and CDR2 is YSLEER. V was shortened by 0 bases and J by 4 bases, with 10 bases between the two germline ends. CDR3 length equals 14 residues. The CDR3 reads CASSQEGGWYEQYF. The CDR3 coding sequence is TGCGCCAGCAGCCAAGAAGGGGGTTGGTACGAGCAGTACTTC.

This clone was seen once. V gene TRBV5-1 combines with J gene TRBJ1-1; TRBD1 matches at 10 bases. The V gene end was trimmed by 4 bases and the J gene end by 0 bases; junction bases not matched to a gene: 6. The CDR3 is 16 residues long. Germline assignment: CDR1 SGHRS and CDR2 YFSETQ. The CDR3 DNA reads TGCGCCAGCAGCCGGACAGGGGGATTTATGAACACTGAAGCTTTCTTT. It codes for CASSRTGGFMNTEAFF.

This chain links TRBV9 with TRBJ1-6, with 8 nucleotides matching TRBD1. Trimming took 0 bases from V and 10 from J; bases not matched to a gene: 6. The CDR3 has 15 residues. Germline assignment: CDR1 SGDLS and CDR2 YYNGEE. CDR3 nucleotide sequence: TGTGCCAGCAGCGTAGGGTGGACAGGGAAGTCACCCCTCCACTTT. Its protein is CASSVGWTGKSPLHF.

The V and J genes are TRBV4-1 and TRBJ1-5; no firm D call. V was cut by 0 bases and J by 1 base, with 19 bases left in between. From germline, CDR1 is MGHRA and CDR2 YSYEKL. The CDR3 has 19 residues. The CDR3 sequence is CASSQEIGRTKGSNQPQHF. CDR3 nucleotide sequence: TGCGCCAGCAGCCAAGAAATTGGACGGACTAAGGGAAGCAATCAGCCCCAGCATTTT.

This rearrangement joins TRBV10-3 to TRBJ1-1; D is unresolved. The CDR3 is 12 amino acids. CDR1 and CDR2 (germline): ENHRY, SYGVKD. With 10 bases removed from V and 2 bases from J, the gap between germline ends came to 11 bases. The CDR3 spells CATRELNTEAFF. CDR3 nucleotides: TGTGCCACCCGAGAATTAAACACTGAAGCTTTCTTT.

The count of this clone is one. The V and J genes are TRBV29-1 and TRBJ2-1; 10 nucleotides agree with TRBD1. The V segment lost 6 bases and the J segment 4 bases; nucleotides outside the gene matches: 12. The CDR3 totals 16 residues. Germline lookup yields CDR1 SQVTM and CDR2 ANQGSEA. The CDR3 loop is CSVGDRGPSSYNEQFF. Here the CDR3 DNA reads TGCAGCGTAGGGGACAGGGGCCCATCCTCTTACAATGAGCAGTTCTTC.

The V call is TRBV28, the J call TRBJ2-7; no firm D call. Germline CDR1 and CDR2: MDHEN and SYDVKM. The germline V and J ends were trimmed by 6 bases and 4 bases, with 16 bases remaining between them. The CDR3 consists of 14 residues. The CDR3 DNA is TGTGCCAGCAGAGGTATCACGGGCCTATACGAGCAGTACTTC. Protein sequence: CASRGITGLYEQYF. The full variable domain, rest sourced from reference TRBV28 and TRBJ2-7, is DVKVTQSSRYLVKRTGEKVFLECVQDMDHENMFWYRQDPGLGLRLIYFSYDVKMKEKGDIPEGYSVSREKKERFSLILESASTNQTSMYLCASRGITGLYEQYFGPGTRLTVT.

CDR3 region: CASSRYNQPQHF. Here the CDR3 DNA reads TGTGCCAGTAGCAGGTACAATCAGCCCCAGCATTTT. The chain couples TRBV19 to TRBJ1-5, with no clear D. There are 12 residues in the CDR3. Germline CDR1 and CDR2: LNHDA and SQIVND (reference sequence). Trimming left V 6 bases short and J 3 bases short, with 6 bases between.

Concerning this clone itself: At one of its ends the junction is not consistent with the germline gene, which may arise from a read error. The chain has TRBV25-1 and TRBJ1-1; D possibly corresponds to TRBD1 (6 bases). The CDR3 contains 13 residues. CDR1 is MGHDK, CDR2 SYGVNS, per germline. The CDR3 sequence: CASSADRNIEAFF. DNA for the CDR3: TGTGCCAGCAGCGCCGACAGGAACATTGAAGCTTTCTTT.

The chain employs TRBV3-1 (or the pseudogene TRBV3-2) and TRBJ2-5; 8 nucleotides align to TRBD2. The CDR3 has 14 amino acids. The germline V gene encodes CDR1 LGHDT and CDR2 YNNKEL (reference sequence). V lost 6 bases to trimming and J lost 5 bases; unmatched junction nucleotides: 8. The CDR3 here is CASRLSGGVETQYF. The CDR3 DNA is TGTGCCAGCAGACTCAGCGGGGGAGTGGAGACCCAGTACTTC.

This clone came up once. The CDR3 sequence is CAVSNQPQHF. The DNA for the CDR3 is TGTGCTGTCAGCAATCAGCCCCAGCATTTT. This sequence joins TRBV6-6 and TRBJ1-5; D unclear. The CDR3 length is 10 residues. The germline gives CDR1 MNHNY, CDR2 SVGAGI (reference sequence).

The chain carries TRBV28 and TRBJ1-3, with D tentatively TRBD1 (6 bases). There are 17 residues in the CDR3. Germline V gene data show CDR1 as MDHEN and CDR2 as SYDVKM. Trimming took 3 bases from V and 0 from J, leaving 15 bases between them. The CDR3 reads CASSLGGGHHSGNTIYF. As DNA, the CDR3 is TGTGCCAGCAGTTTGGGCGGGGGGCACCACTCTGGAAACACCATATATTTT.

The chain links TRBV27 to TRBJ1-5; TRBD1 aligns across 9 bases. Germline loops: CDR1 MNHEY, CDR2 SMNVEV (reference sequence). The trim removed 6 bases at V and 3 bases at J, leaving 6 bases unmatched. The length of the CDR3 is 15 residues. The chain's CDR3 is CASRGQGLFNQPQHF. The CDR3 bases are TGTGCCAGCAGGGGACAGGGCCTTTTCAATCAGCCCCAGCATTTT.

The chain is built from TRBV27 and TRBJ2-5; 8 nucleotides align to TRBD1. The CDR3 is made up of 14 amino acids. Germline CDR1 MNHEY, CDR2 SMNVEV (reference sequence). With V trimmed by 0 bases and J by 4 bases, 1 base remained unmatched. The chain's CDR3 is CASSLSGQGETQYF. The CDR3 nucleotides are TGTGCCAGCAGTTTATCCGGACAGGGAGAGACCCAGTACTTC.

This chain joins TRBV5-4 and TRBJ1-4; weak D call: TRBD1 (5 bases). This CDR3 is built from 15 residues. Trimming left V 4 bases short and J 4 bases short, with 14 bases between. Germline lookup yields CDR1 SGHNT and CDR2 YYREEE (reference sequence). CDR3 sequence: CASSTSPGDNEKLFF. CDR3 in DNA: TGTGCCAGCAGCACCTCCCCGGGGGATAATGAAAAACTGTTTTTT.

The gene calls are TRBV7-2 and TRBJ2-7; D remains unclear. CDR1 and CDR2 (germline): SGHTA, FQGNSA. The CDR3 is made up of 14 amino acids. The V and J ends lost 5 bases and 2 bases respectively, with 13 bases between them. CDR3 DNA sequence: TGTGCCAGCAGCCCCCCGGGTCGGGCCTACGAGCAGTACTTC. Encoded protein: CASSPPGRAYEQYF.

For this clone: An end of the junction does not agree with germline; a read error may underlie this. The V call is TRBV4-1, the J call TRBJ1-5; D perhaps matches TRBD1 (6 bases). The CDR3 sequence is 16 residues long. CDR1 and CDR2 from the germline V gene are MGHRA and YSYEKL. The CDR3 DNA reads as TGCGCCAGCAGACAAGGGGAACAGGGAGGCAATCAGCCCCAGCATTTT. It encodes CASRQGEQGGNQPQHF.

The CDR3: CASRRLAGGLGTDTQYF. CDR3 DNA sequence: TGTGCCAGCAGAAGACTAGCGGGAGGGCTTGGCACAGATACGCAGTATTTT. The chain joins TRBV2 to TRBJ2-3; 14 nucleotides line up with TRBD2. The CDR3 covers 17 residues. CDR1 is SNHLY, CDR2 FYNNEI, per germline. V was clipped by 6 bases and J by 1 base; unmatched bases: 6.